What follows are 17 T cell receptor beta chains derived from one specimen sequenced in a study of sequential checkpoint blockade in melanoma. The sample's treatment: randomized to nivolumab then ipilimumab (arm A) or the reverse (arm B). Using immunoSEQ multiplex PCR, the repertoire was profiled, and TCRdb retains in-frame clones only, with some absent. The sample lists approximately 19,000 clones, around 72% seen once, with 4.8% in the top ten. The source was tumor tissue (inferred from file names), collected from a patient given nivolumab and ipilimumab in sequence. Receptors originate from a human donor with melanoma.

This chain links TRBV18 with TRBJ2-1, with TRBD2 matching 9 bases. The junction had 0 bases not matched to a gene; V was cut back by 2 bases and J by 4 bases. CDR1 and CDR2 (germline): KGHSH, LQKENI. The CDR3 sequence is 14 residues long. The CDR3 DNA reads as TGTGCCAGCTCACCAGCGGGAGGGTACAATGAGCAGTTCTTC. Residues: CASSPAGGYNEQFF.

The gene calls are TRBV30 and TRBJ2-7; 14 positions match TRBD2. Germline CDR1 and CDR2: GTSNPN and SVGIG (reference sequence). The CDR3 totals 15 residues. V lost 3 bases, J lost 2 bases, and 3 bases stayed unmatched. The CDR3 DNA reads TGTGCCTGGAGCCTGGGACTAGCGGGAGCCTACGAGCAGTACTTC. It yields the protein CAWSLGLAGAYEQYF.

The CDR3 coding sequence is TGTGCCAGCAGCCGAGGACACTACAATGAGCAGTTCTTC. It translates to CASSRGHYNEQFF. The V and J genes are TRBV14 and TRBJ2-1; weak D call: TRBD1 (5 bases). This CDR3 spans 13 amino acids. V lost 4 bases, J lost 3 bases, and 7 bases lay in between. CDR1 is SGHDN, CDR2 FVKESK, per germline.

CDR3 in amino acids: CASSFTSGGSDETQYF. The CDR3 DNA reads TGTGCCAGCAGCTTTACGAGCGGGGGATCGGATGAGACCCAGTACTTC. This chain uses TRBV11-3 with TRBJ2-5; 8 bases align to TRBD2. The CDR3 has 16 amino acids. Germline loops: CDR1 SGHNT, CDR2 YENEEA. V was pared by 3 bases and J by 5 bases, with 11 bases of the junction left unmatched.

This clone was seen only a few times. V and J are TRBV5-1 and TRBJ1-2; perhaps TRBD1 as D (5 bases). The CDR3 is 17 residues long. Trimming pared 0 bases from V and 3 bases from J, leaving 18 bases between. Germline assignment: CDR1 SGHRS and CDR2 YFSETQ. CDR3 protein: CASSLGGGAPGDYGYTF. CDR3 sequence (DNA): TGCGCCAGCAGCTTGGGGGGAGGGGCTCCCGGCGACTATGGCTACACCTTC.

The chain has TRBV19 and TRBJ2-4; D is possibly TRBD1 or TRBD2 (6 bases each). CDR1 LNHDA and CDR2 SQIVND come from the germline V gene (reference sequence). With 5 bases removed from V and 1 base from J, the gap between germline ends came to 15 bases. The CDR3 has 16 residues. The CDR3 reads CASSPGGGPAKNIQYF. The CDR3 DNA reads as TGTGCCAGTAGTCCAGGAGGGGGGCCGGCCAAAAACATTCAGTACTTC.

The rearrangement links TRBV5-1 to TRBJ1-4, with D perhaps TRBD1 (5 bases). CDR1 SGHRS and CDR2 YFSETQ come from the germline V gene. The CDR3 has 16 residues. V lost 4 bases and J lost 8, with 21 bases in between. DNA of the CDR3: TGCGCCAGCAGCCCGCTCGGGACGGCGTTTAAAGAAAAACTGTTTTTT. Encoded protein: CASSPLGTAFKEKLFF.

This clone was observed a few times. The chain links TRBV9 to TRBJ2-3; 8 bases align to TRBD1. Germline loops: CDR1 SGDLS, CDR2 YYNGEE. The CDR3 loop spans 14 amino acids. Unmatched junction bases numbered 5, after V lost 3 bases and J lost 5 bases. Written as DNA, the CDR3 is TGTGCCAGCAGCGCCAGGGGGCCAAGAGATACGCAGTATTTT. The encoded protein is CASSARGPRDTQYF. Full variable domain (rest looked up from reference TRBV9 and TRBJ2-3): DSGVTQTPKHLITATGQRVTLRCSPRSGDLSVYWYQQSLDQGLQFLIQYYNGEERAKGNILERFSAQQFPDLHSELNLSSLELGDSALYFCASSARGPRDTQYFGPGTRLTVL.

The chain couples TRBV9 to TRBJ1-6; tentative D call: TRBD1 (5 bases). The germline V gene has CDR1 SGDLS and CDR2 YYNGEE. V dropped 3 bases and J dropped 10 bases, with 14 bases sitting between them. The CDR3 covers 14 residues. The CDR3 reads CASSDGAQGSPLHF. For the CDR3, the DNA is TGTGCCAGCAGCGACGGGGCCCAAGGGTCACCCCTCCACTTT.

This clone was picked up a small number of times. The chain employs TRBV6-8 and TRBJ2-2; D may match TRBD1 or TRBD2 (6 bases each). Germline CDR1 MNHGY, CDR2 SAAAGT. The germline V and J ends were trimmed by 8 bases and 2 bases, with 15 bases remaining between them. The CDR3 is made up of 15 amino acids. CDR3 loop: CASVRGERNTGELFF. CDR3 in DNA: TGTGCCAGCGTGAGGGGGGAGCGAAACACCGGGGAGCTGTTTTTT.

The rearrangement links TRBV19 to TRBJ2-7; 9 bases match TRBD1. The CDR3 runs to 14 residues. J was trimmed by 5 bases and V by 5 bases; bases with no gene match: 7. Germline V gene lookup returns CDR1 LNHDA and CDR2 SQIVND (reference sequence). The CDR3 nucleotides are TGTGCCAGTAGTTCGCCGGGACAGGGAAACGAGCAGTACTTC. It codes for CASSSPGQGNEQYF. The whole variable domain, filled in from reference TRBV19 and TRBJ2-7, reads DGGITQSPKYLFRKEGQNVTLSCEQNLNHDAMYWYRQDPGQGLRLIYYSQIVNDFQKGDIAEGYSVSREKKESFPLTVTSAQKNPTAFYLCASSSPGQGNEQYFGPGTRLTVT.

The chain employs TRBV9 and TRBJ1-1; a weak D match, TRBD1 (6 bases). Looked up from germline, CDR1 is SGDLS and CDR2 is YYNGEE. The CDR3 has 13 amino acids. Trimming removed 6 bases from V and 1 base from J, with 10 bases in between. The CDR3 DNA reads as TGTGCCAGCAATCCAGGGGAGAACACTGAAGCTTTCTTT. This encodes CASNPGENTEAFF.

The genes are TRBV16 and TRBJ1-5; TRBD1 matches at 8 bases. The length of the CDR3 is 15 residues. Germline V gene lookup returns CDR1 KGHSY and CDR2 FQNENV. After removal of 5 bases from V and 2 bases from J, the junction contained 5 bases not matched to a gene. Written as DNA, the CDR3 is TGTGCCAGCAGCATGGACAGGGCGGGCAATCAGCCCCAGCATTTT. Translated: CASSMDRAGNQPQHF.

This chain joins TRBV6-8 and TRBJ2-3, with D possibly TRBD2 on 5 matching bases. The CDR3 runs 14 residues. V dropped 0 bases and J dropped 1 base, with 5 bases sitting between them. The V gene's germline CDR1 is MNHGY and CDR2 SAAAGT. This CDR3 reads CASSYSRGTDTQYF. CDR3 DNA sequence: TGTGCCAGCAGTTACTCGCGGGGCACAGATACGCAGTATTTT.

The chain uses TRBV7-5 and TRBJ1-2; TRBD1, the table's D call, lacks a check against the DNA. TRBV7-5 is flagged as a pseudogene. The CDR3 contains 17 residues. CDR3 loop: CASSPRDRGPGQAGYTF. CDR3 bases: TGTGCCAGCAGCCCACGGGACAGGGGGCCCGGGCAGGCTGGCTACACCTTC.

The rearrangement links TRBV19 to TRBJ2-7; D may be TRBD1 (5 bases). The CDR3 extends over 13 amino acids. The germline gives CDR1 LNHDA, CDR2 SQIVND (reference sequence). The V gene lost 5 bases and the J gene lost 1 base, with 9 bases spanning the gap. Here the CDR3 DNA reads TGTGCCAGTAGTCCAGGGTTATCCTACGAGCAGTACTTC. It yields the protein CASSPGLSYEQYF.

The J gene is TRBJ2-7, the V gene TRBV23-1; D is ambiguous. TRBV23-1 is classed as an ORF, of uncertain function. V dropped 6 bases and J dropped 4 bases, with 13 bases sitting between them. The CDR3 loop spans 13 amino acids. For the CDR3, the DNA is TGCGCCAGCAGCTTGGTGTGGGGTTACGAGCAGTACTTC. Amino acids: CASSLVWGYEQYF.